The 8 T cell receptor beta chains below all came from one sample that was sequenced in a study of graft-versus-host responses after intestinal transplantation. These receptors are not linked to any known antigen. Measured with immunoSEQ multiplex PCR; TCRdb has only the in-frame clones, and not every one. The repertoire consists of 65,000 to 90,000 clones, with under 95% occurring once and the leading ten covering 7.6%. The material sequenced was unstimulated CD8+ T cells sorted from spleen or lymph node cells, taken before transplant. The source of these receptors is a human donor who was the organ donor for an intestinal transplant.

This clone was detected only once. The chain carries TRBV5-1 and TRBJ2-7, with 10 nucleotides matching TRBD2. The CDR3 totals 14 residues. With 4 bases clipped from V and 4 bases from J, the junction kept 5 bases outside the gene matches. From germline, CDR1 is SGHRS and CDR2 YFSETQ. As DNA, the CDR3 is TGCGCCAGCAGCGACGGACTAGCGGTATACGAGCAGTACTTC. Translation: CASSDGLAVYEQYF. Looking up the rest from reference TRBV5-1 and TRBJ2-7 gives the full variable domain: KAGVTQTPRYLIKTRGQQVTLSCSPISGHRSVSWYQQTPGQGLQFLFEYFSETQRNKGNFPGRFSGRQFSNSRSEMNVSTLELGDSALYLCASSDGLAVYEQYFGPGTRLTVT.

V usage is TRBV6-1 and J usage is TRBJ1-2; TRBD1 might be the D (5 bases). Germline V gene data show CDR1 as MNHNS and CDR2 as SASEGT. The V end lost 3 bases, the J end lost 6 bases, and 20 bases lay between the germline ends. The CDR3 has 16 amino acids. CDR3 bases: TGTGCCAGCAGTGAGTTAGGGACGGGAAAACGGAATGGCTACACCTTC. Protein product: CASSELGTGKRNGYTF.

This chain uses TRBV27 with TRBJ1-3; D is perhaps TRBD1 (5 bases). V shed 6 bases and J shed 4 bases, with 16 bases lying between them. The CDR3 contains 15 residues. Germline V gene sequence: CDR1 MNHEY, CDR2 SMNVEV (reference sequence). DNA for the CDR3: TGTGCCAGCAGCCCCCTGGGGGGGTGGGGAAACACCATATATTTT. Encoded protein: CASSPLGGWGNTIYF.

The V and J genes are TRBV5-1 and TRBJ2-7, with 10 bases fitting TRBD2. CDR1 is SGHRS and CDR2 is YFSETQ in the germline V gene. Losses at the gene ends were 2 bases for V and 5 bases for J; bases not matched to a gene: 4. The CDR3 length is 14 residues. In DNA form, the CDR3 reads TGCGCCAGCAGCTTAACTAGCGGGACTCACGAGCAGTACTTC. Encoded protein: CASSLTSGTHEQYF. The variable domain in full, completed from reference TRBV5-1 and TRBJ2-7, reads KAGVTQTPRYLIKTRGQQVTLSCSPISGHRSVSWYQQTPGQGLQFLFEYFSETQRNKGNFPGRFSGRQFSNSRSEMNVSTLELGDSALYLCASSLTSGTHEQYFGPGTRLTVT.

V usage is TRBV6-5 and J usage is TRBJ2-7, with D uncertain. Germline CDR1 and CDR2: MNHEY and SVGAGI. The CDR3 runs to 12 residues. V lost 5 bases to trimming and J lost 5 bases, with 10 bases between them. CDR3 loop: CASSEARHEQYF. CDR3 DNA sequence: TGTGCCAGCAGTGAAGCTCGACACGAGCAGTACTTC.

CDR3 sequence: CASAPGQGISPLHF. CDR3 nucleotides: TGCGCCAGCGCACCGGGACAGGGGATCTCACCCCTCCACTTT. The chain is built from TRBV4-1 and TRBJ1-6; 10 nucleotides agree with TRBD1. This CDR3 spans 14 amino acids. V trimming: 8 bases; J trimming: 10 bases; junction bases outside the gene matches: 8. CDR1 and CDR2 (germline): MGHRA, YSYEKL.

This clone was counted once. DNA for the CDR3: TGTGCCAGTAGTGCCCAGGGGACTAGCGGAGCGGAGCAGTTCTTC. This codes for CASSAQGTSGAEQFF. The rearrangement links TRBV19 to TRBJ2-1; 11 bases fit TRBD2. This CDR3 spans 15 amino acids. J gave up 10 bases and V 5 bases, and 10 bases lay outside the gene matches. The germline V gene has CDR1 LNHDA and CDR2 SQIVND (reference sequence).

The genes are TRBV4-1 and TRBJ2-7; 10 bases map to TRBD2. CDR1 and CDR2 from the germline V gene are MGHRA and YSYEKL. V lost 1 base, J lost 3 bases, and 3 bases stayed unmatched. The CDR3 is 15 amino acids. The CDR3 loop reads CASSQASGSIYEQYF. CDR3 nucleotide sequence: TGCGCCAGCAGCCAAGCTAGCGGGAGTATCTACGAGCAGTACTTC.